This passage covers 28 T cell receptor beta chains from one sample sequenced in a study of cytomegalovirus exposure and HLA in healthy donors. With 60 Vbeta and 13 Jbeta primers, the PCR was carried out. Produced via immunoSEQ multiplex PCR; TCRdb's table is partial and in-frame only. Of about 62,000 clones listed, 65% to 80% are singletons. The sample consisted of PBMCs. Receptor source: a woman in her twenties or thirties in good health and CMV-seronegative.

The gene calls are TRBV5-1 and TRBJ1-4; D is ambiguous. This CDR3 has 14 amino acids. Germline V gene lookup returns CDR1 SGHRS and CDR2 YFSETQ. The ends were cut back, 0 bases at V and 1 base at J, with 4 bases in the middle. CDR3 loop: CASSLDKTNEKLFF. The CDR3 nucleotides read TGCGCCAGCAGCTTGGACAAAACTAATGAAAAACTGTTTTTT.

In its sample, this clone was seen once. The chain links TRBV28 to TRBJ2-7; possible D gene TRBD2, 7 bases. Deletions cut 6 bases from V and 3 bases from J, with 15 bases between. This CDR3 spans 14 amino acids. Germline V gene data show CDR1 as MDHEN and CDR2 as SYDVKM. The CDR3 here is CASRGGAENYEQYF. CDR3 nucleotide sequence: TGTGCCAGCAGGGGGGGGGCGGAGAACTACGAGCAGTACTTC.

This clone has more than one count but fewer than ten. The V and J genes are TRBV11-2 and TRBJ2-7, with TRBD2 matching over 7 bases. Germline loops: CDR1 SGHAT, CDR2 FQNNGV. The CDR3 loop spans 16 amino acids. J lost 2 bases, V lost 5 bases, and 12 bases had no gene match. CDR3 amino acids: CASSPLARRGTYEQYF. In nucleotides, the CDR3 is TGTGCCAGCAGCCCACTAGCGAGGAGGGGAACCTACGAGCAGTACTTC.

This clone was seen only a few times. J is TRBJ1-5 and V is TRBV28; 7 nucleotides line up with TRBD1. With 6 bases clipped from V and 0 bases from J, the junction kept 8 bases outside the gene matches. This CDR3 spans 16 amino acids. Germline V lookup: CDR1 MDHEN, CDR2 SYDVKM. CDR3 sequence (DNA): TGTGCCAGCAGCCAGGAACAGGGGCTTAGCAATCAGCCCCAGCATTTT. This gives the protein CASSQEQGLSNQPQHF.

This sequence joins TRBV6-1 and TRBJ2-1; TRBD2 agrees at 7 bases. The V gene's germline CDR1 is MNHNS and CDR2 SASEGT. This CDR3 contains 17 residues. V lost 0 bases, J lost 0 bases, and 5 bases stayed unmatched. The CDR3 DNA reads as TGTGCCAGCAGTGAAGCGTCTAGCGGCAGCTCCTACAATGAGCAGTTCTTC. As protein: CASSEASSGSSYNEQFF.

This clone came up once. V is TRBV7-9 and J is TRBJ2-3; D is unresolved. The CDR3 sequence is 15 residues long. Per the germline V gene, CDR1 is SEHNR and CDR2 is FQNEAQ (reference sequence). Trimming cost V 1 base and J 5 bases, with 13 bases left between them. The CDR3 spells CASSLGPRSGDTQYF. The CDR3 region has the DNA TGTGCCAGCAGCTTAGGGCCAAGATCAGGAGATACGCAGTATTTT.

V and J are TRBV6-5 and TRBJ2-1; D possibly corresponds to TRBD2 (5 bases). CDR3 length equals 16 residues. V gave up 0 bases and J gave up 4 bases, with 13 bases separating them. Germline CDR1 MNHEY, CDR2 SVGAGI. This CDR3 is CASSYSGKRSYNEQFF. DNA for the CDR3: TGTGCCAGCAGTTACTCTGGCAAGCGGAGTTACAATGAGCAGTTCTTC.

The chain has TRBV28 and TRBJ2-3, with 7 bases that match TRBD1. The J segment lost 3 bases and the V segment lost 5 bases, leaving 8 bases of the junction unmatched. Per the germline V gene, CDR1 is MDHEN and CDR2 is SYDVKM. The CDR3 extends over 15 amino acids. CDR3 protein: CASSTQGEGTDTQYF. CDR3 coding DNA: TGTGCCAGCAGTACCCAGGGGGAAGGAACAGATACGCAGTATTTT.

This clone was detected only once. This rearrangement joins TRBV6-4 to TRBJ1-3; a possible D gene is TRBD1 (6 bases). The germline gives CDR1 MRHNA, CDR2 SNTAGT. The length of the CDR3 is 13 residues. The V end lost 6 bases, the J end lost 4 bases, and 10 bases lay between the germline ends. CDR3 amino acids: CASRPGQGNTIYF. The CDR3 DNA reads TGTGCCAGCAGGCCTGGACAGGGAAACACCATATATTTT.

CDR3 sequence reads: CASSGLASNEQFF. In nucleotides, the CDR3 is TGTGCCAGCAGTGGACTAGCCTCCAATGAGCAGTTCTTC. This chain joins TRBV25-1 and TRBJ2-1; 7 bases line up with TRBD2. V lost 4 bases and J lost 6; bases outside the gene matches: 3. The CDR3 has 13 residues. Germline-derived CDR1 and CDR2 are MGHDK and SYGVNS.

The rearrangement links TRBV5-1 to TRBJ2-5, with D perhaps matching TRBD2 (6 bases). Germline CDR1 SGHRS, CDR2 YFSETQ. V was trimmed by 0 bases and J by 2 bases, leaving 11 bases between them. The CDR3 runs to 15 residues. CDR3 amino acids: CASSLVGSAQETQYF. The DNA of the CDR3 is TGCGCCAGCAGCTTGGTCGGGAGCGCACAAGAGACCCAGTACTTC.

V gene TRBV19 combines with J gene TRBJ2-7; no clear D. V dropped 7 bases and J dropped 1 base, with 11 bases sitting between them. Germline V CDR1 and CDR2: LNHDA, SQIVND (reference sequence). This CDR3 contains 13 residues. In DNA, the CDR3 is TGTGCCAGTACCTCCGGTTTATCCTACGAGCAGTACTTC. Protein: CASTSGLSYEQYF.

V usage is TRBV6-5 and J usage is TRBJ2-5; 10 bases line up with TRBD1. The DNA end lines up better with TRBJ2-7; the J call may be wrong. The CDR3 consists of 15 residues. The germline gives CDR1 MNHEY, CDR2 SVGAGI. CDR3 DNA sequence: TGTGCCAGCAGCTTTGGGACAGGGGTGTCCTACGAGCAGTACTTC. Encoded protein: CASSFGTGVSYEQYF.

This clone was found a few times. This chain links TRBV5-1 with TRBJ2-1, with 7 bases lining up with TRBD2. The CDR3 covers 15 residues. With 5 bases clipped from V and 1 base from J, the junction kept 6 bases outside the gene matches. Germline values: CDR1 SGHRS, CDR2 YFSETQ. CDR3 sequence reads: CASSVSGISYNEQFF. In DNA, the CDR3 is TGCGCCAGCAGTGTAAGCGGGATATCCTACAATGAGCAGTTCTTC.

V usage is TRBV4-3 and J usage is TRBJ2-2, with 11 bases aligning to TRBD2. The CDR3 is made up of 17 amino acids. J was trimmed by 0 bases and V by 4 bases; bases with no gene match: 4. The germline V gene encodes CDR1 LGHNA and CDR2 YSLEER. The CDR3 bases are TGCGCCAGCAGCCTCGGACTAGCGGGTGCGAACACCGGGGAGCTGTTTTTT. Its translation: CASSLGLAGANTGELFF.

The CDR3 is CASNQSPLAGAVDTQYF. In nucleotides, the CDR3 is TGTGCCAGTAACCAATCCCCACTAGCGGGAGCGGTAGATACGCAGTATTTT. The genes are TRBV19 and TRBJ2-3; 11 nucleotides agree with TRBD2. The CDR3 contains 17 residues. V lost 7 bases, J lost 5 bases, and 14 bases stayed unmatched. CDR1 is LNHDA, CDR2 SQIVND, per germline (reference sequence).

V is TRBV10-2 and J is TRBJ2-3, with 8 bases aligning to TRBD2. Germline V gives CDR1 WSHSY, CDR2 SAAADI. Trimming cost V 0 bases and J 3 bases; bases outside gene matches: 8. The CDR3 has 17 residues. CDR3: CASSESTLGGRTDTQYF. The CDR3 DNA reads as TGCGCCAGCAGTGAGTCCACCCTTGGCGGGAGGACAGATACGCAGTATTTT.

The V call is TRBV11-2, the J call TRBJ2-7, with 8 bases aligning to TRBD2. Unmatched junction bases numbered 5, after V lost 5 bases and J lost 2 bases. This CDR3 has 14 amino acids. Germline V gives CDR1 SGHAT, CDR2 FQNNGV. CDR3 bases: TGTGCCAGCAGCCTGGGTAGCGGGGCCTACGAGCAGTACGTC. Its protein is CASSLGSGAYEQYV.

V and J are TRBV6-4 and TRBJ1-1; 8 bases match TRBD1. The CDR3 consists of 14 residues. Trimming cost V 6 bases and J 5 bases; bases outside gene matches: 8. Germline V gene data show CDR1 as MRHNA and CDR2 as SNTAGT. The DNA of the CDR3 is TGTGCCAGCAGAGGGGCAGGGGGCGCGACTGAAGCTTTCTTT. As protein: CASRGAGGATEAFF.

The gene calls are TRBV2 and TRBJ2-2, with 9 bases lining up with TRBD1. V was clipped by 3 bases and J by 7 bases; unmatched bases: 6. In germline, CDR1 is SNHLY, CDR2 FYNNEI. The CDR3 spans 15 residues. CDR3 DNA: TGTGCCAGCAGTGATGGGGACAGGGTAGGCGGGGAGCTGTTTTTT. Encoded protein: CASSDGDRVGGELFF.

J is TRBJ2-1 and V is TRBV27; 12 positions agree with TRBD2. The CDR3 has 13 residues. Germline loops: CDR1 MNHEY, CDR2 SMNVEV (reference sequence). V was pared by 6 bases and J by 10 bases, with 4 bases of the junction left unmatched. The CDR3: CASSIGTSGEQFF. The CDR3 bases are TGTGCCAGCAGCATAGGGACTAGCGGGGAGCAGTTCTTC.

This chain uses TRBV7-2 with TRBJ2-3, with TRBD2 matching 8 bases. J was trimmed by 0 bases and V by 4 bases; bases with no gene match: 9. The germline CDR1 and CDR2 sequences are SGHTA and FQGNSA. The CDR3 is made up of 17 amino acids. CDR3 protein: CASSSQASGSSTDTQYF. CDR3 DNA: TGTGCCAGCAGCTCCCAGGCGAGCGGGAGTAGCACAGATACGCAGTATTTT.

The V gene is TRBV30, the J gene TRBJ1-5; possible D gene TRBD1, 6 bases. The CDR3 is 13 residues long. Germline V gene sequence: CDR1 GTSNPN, CDR2 SVGIG (reference sequence). V was shortened by 3 bases and J by 4 bases, with 10 bases between the two germline ends. CDR3 region: CAWRDSENQPQHF. The CDR3 nucleotides read TGTGCCTGGAGGGACAGCGAAAATCAGCCCCAGCATTTT.

The genes are TRBV14 and TRBJ2-1; the D gene is possibly TRBD1 (5 bases). The CDR3 runs 16 residues. The germline CDR1 and CDR2 sequences are SGHDN and FVKESK. Trimming stripped 4 bases from V and 3 bases from J, with 16 bases between. CDR3 DNA sequence: TGTGCCAGCAGCCTTGTGTCAGGGTTACACTACAATGAGCAGTTCTTC. Translated: CASSLVSGLHYNEQFF.

This sequence joins TRBV13 and TRBJ2-7; TRBD1 matches 8 bases. CDR3 length: 14 residues. With 5 bases clipped from V and 7 bases from J, the junction kept 10 bases outside the gene matches. Per the germline V gene, CDR1 is PRHDT and CDR2 is FYEKMQ (reference sequence). CDR3 in DNA: TGTGCCAGCAGCCTAGACAGGGGTCTCCGTGAGCAGTACTTC. Its protein is CASSLDRGLREQYF. The complete variable domain, with remaining parts taken from reference TRBV13 and TRBJ2-7, reads AAGVIQSPRHLIKEKRETATLKCYPIPRHDTVYWYQQGPGQDPQFLISFYEKMQSDKGSIPDRFSAQQFSDYHSELNMSSLELGDSALYFCASSLDRGLREQYFGPGTRLTVT.

V usage is TRBV30 and J usage is TRBJ2-7; a possible D gene is TRBD1 (6 bases). V was clipped by 4 bases and J by 3 bases, with 16 bases between them. Germline CDR1 GTSNPN, CDR2 SVGIG (reference sequence). The CDR3 is 14 residues long. Here the CDR3 DNA reads TGTGCCTGGACCCCCCAGGGGCAAGGCTACGAGCAGTACTTC. Translating gives CAWTPQGQGYEQYF.

V and J are TRBV23-1 and TRBJ2-7, with D possibly matching TRBD1 (6 bases). TRBV23-1 carries the ORF label, with uncertain function. CDR3 length: 15 amino acids. V dropped 4 bases and J dropped 3 bases, with 16 bases sitting between them. The CDR3 coding sequence is TGCGCCAGCAGTCCCTCGGGACAACAACTCTACGAGCAGTACTTC. This gives the protein CASSPSGQQLYEQYF.

The chain employs TRBV4-1 and TRBJ2-7, with unresolved D. V lost 0 bases and J 3 bases, leaving 12 bases between the germline ends. In germline, CDR1 is MGHRA, CDR2 YSYEKL. CDR3 length: 15 residues. The CDR3 loop is CASSQDRFADYEQYF. CDR3 nucleotide sequence: TGCGCCAGCAGCCAAGATCGTTTCGCAGACTACGAGCAGTACTTC.